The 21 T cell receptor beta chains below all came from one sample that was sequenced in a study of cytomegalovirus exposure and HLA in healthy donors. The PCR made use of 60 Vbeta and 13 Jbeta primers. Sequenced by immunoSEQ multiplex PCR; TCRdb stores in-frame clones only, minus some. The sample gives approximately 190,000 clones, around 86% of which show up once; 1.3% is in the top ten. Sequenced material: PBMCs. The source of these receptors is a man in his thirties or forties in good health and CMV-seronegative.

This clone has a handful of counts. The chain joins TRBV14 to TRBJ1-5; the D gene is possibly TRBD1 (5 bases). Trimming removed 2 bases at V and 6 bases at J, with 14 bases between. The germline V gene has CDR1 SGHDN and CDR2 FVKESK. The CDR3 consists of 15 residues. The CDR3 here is CASSQRQGRPQPQHF. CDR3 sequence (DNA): TGTGCCAGCAGCCAACGGCAGGGCCGACCTCAGCCCCAGCATTTT.

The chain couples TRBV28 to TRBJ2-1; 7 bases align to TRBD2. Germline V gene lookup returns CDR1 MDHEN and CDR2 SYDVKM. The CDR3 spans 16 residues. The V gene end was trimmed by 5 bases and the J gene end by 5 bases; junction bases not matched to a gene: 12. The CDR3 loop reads CASSHPRREGNNEQFF. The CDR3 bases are TGTGCCAGCAGTCACCCCAGGAGGGAGGGTAACAATGAGCAGTTCTTC.

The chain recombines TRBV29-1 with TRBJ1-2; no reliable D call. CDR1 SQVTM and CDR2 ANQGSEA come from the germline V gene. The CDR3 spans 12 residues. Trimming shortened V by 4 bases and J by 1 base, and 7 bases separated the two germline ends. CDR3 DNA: TGCAGCGTTGGGAGCTTTAACTATGGCTACACCTTC. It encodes CSVGSFNYGYTF.

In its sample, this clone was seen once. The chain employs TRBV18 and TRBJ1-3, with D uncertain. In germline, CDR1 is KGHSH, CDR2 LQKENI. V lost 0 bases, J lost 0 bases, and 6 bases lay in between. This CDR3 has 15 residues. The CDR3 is CASSPPRFSGNTIYF. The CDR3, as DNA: TGTGCCAGCTCACCACCCCGTTTCTCTGGAAACACCATATATTTT.

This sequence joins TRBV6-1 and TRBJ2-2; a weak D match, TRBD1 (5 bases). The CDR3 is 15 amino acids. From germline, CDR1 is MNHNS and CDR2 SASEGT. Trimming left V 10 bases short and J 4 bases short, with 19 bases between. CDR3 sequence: CATTRQPRGTGELFF. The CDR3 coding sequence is TGTGCCACCACTCGACAGCCTAGGGGCACCGGGGAGCTGTTTTTT.

The CDR3 nucleotides read TGTGCCAGCAGTTTAGAGCGGGCAAGAGCCGGGGAGCTGTTTTTT. Protein product: CASSLERARAGELFF. This chain links TRBV27 with TRBJ2-2, with D maybe TRBD2 (6 bases). Germline-derived CDR1 and CDR2 are MNHEY and SMNVEV (reference sequence). V gave up 2 bases and J gave up 6 bases, with 13 bases separating them. The CDR3 covers 15 residues.

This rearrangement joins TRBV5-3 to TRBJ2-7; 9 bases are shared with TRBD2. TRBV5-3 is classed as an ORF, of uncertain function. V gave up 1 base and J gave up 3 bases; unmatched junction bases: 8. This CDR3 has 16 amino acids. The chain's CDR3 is CARSLFGASGIYEQYF. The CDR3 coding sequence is TGTGCCAGAAGCTTGTTCGGGGCTAGCGGGATCTACGAGCAGTACTTC.

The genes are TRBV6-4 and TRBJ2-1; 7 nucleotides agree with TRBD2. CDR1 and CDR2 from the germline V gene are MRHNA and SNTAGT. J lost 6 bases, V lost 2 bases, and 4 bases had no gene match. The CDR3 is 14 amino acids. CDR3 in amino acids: CASSDGASGNEQFF. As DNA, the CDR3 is TGTGCCAGCAGTGACGGGGCTAGCGGCAATGAGCAGTTCTTC.

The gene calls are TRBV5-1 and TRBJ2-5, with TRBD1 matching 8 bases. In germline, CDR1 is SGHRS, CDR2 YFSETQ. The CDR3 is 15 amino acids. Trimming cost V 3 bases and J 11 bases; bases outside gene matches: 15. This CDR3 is CASSSSLNRGSGQYF. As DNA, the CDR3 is TGCGCCAGCAGCTCTTCCCTGAACAGGGGGTCGGGGCAGTACTTC.

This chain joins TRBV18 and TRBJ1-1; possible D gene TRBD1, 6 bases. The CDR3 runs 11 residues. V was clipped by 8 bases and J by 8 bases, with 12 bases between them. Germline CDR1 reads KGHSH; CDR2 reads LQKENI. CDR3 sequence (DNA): TGTGCCAGCACAGGGCTTGTCGAAGCTTTCTTT. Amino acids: CASTGLVEAFF.

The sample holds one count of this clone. The CDR3 DNA sequence: TGTGCCTGGACCGGGACAGGGGTAATCGACGAGCAGTACTTC. Residues: CAWTGTGVIDEQYF. V and J are TRBV30 and TRBJ2-7, with 10 bases fitting TRBD1. Germline-derived CDR1 and CDR2 are GTSNPN and SVGIG (reference sequence). This CDR3 has 14 amino acids. V lost 4 bases and J lost 5; bases outside the gene matches: 8. Combining the CDR3 with reference TRBV30 and TRBJ2-7 gives the whole variable domain SQTIHQWPATLVQPVGSPLSLECTVEGTSNPNLYWYRQAAGRGLQLLFYSVGIGQISSEVPQNLSASRPQDRQFILSSKKLLLSDSGFYLCAWTGTGVIDEQYFGPGTRLTVT.

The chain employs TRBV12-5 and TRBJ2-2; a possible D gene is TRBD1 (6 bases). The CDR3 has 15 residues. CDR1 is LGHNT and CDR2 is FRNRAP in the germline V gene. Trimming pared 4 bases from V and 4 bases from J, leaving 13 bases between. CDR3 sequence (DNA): TGTGCTAGTGGTTCACAGGGCGTTGGCACCGGGGAGCTGTTTTTT. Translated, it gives CASGSQGVGTGELFF.

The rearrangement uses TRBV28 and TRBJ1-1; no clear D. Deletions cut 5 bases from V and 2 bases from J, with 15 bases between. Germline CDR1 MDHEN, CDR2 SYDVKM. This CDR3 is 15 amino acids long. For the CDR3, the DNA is TGTGCCAGCAGTCCGGCAGAGGGTTTTAACACTGAAGCTTTCTTT. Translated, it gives CASSPAEGFNTEAFF.

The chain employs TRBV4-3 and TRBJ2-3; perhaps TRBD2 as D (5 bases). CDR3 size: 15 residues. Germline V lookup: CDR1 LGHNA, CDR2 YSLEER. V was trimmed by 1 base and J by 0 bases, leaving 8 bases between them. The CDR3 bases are TGCGCCAGCAGCCAAGTCAGAGGGAGCACAGATACGCAGTATTTT. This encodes CASSQVRGSTDTQYF.

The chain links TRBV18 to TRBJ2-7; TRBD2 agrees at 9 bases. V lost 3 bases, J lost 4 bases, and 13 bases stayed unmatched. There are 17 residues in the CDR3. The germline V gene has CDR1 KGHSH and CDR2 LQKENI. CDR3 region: CASSPGAFGLASYEQYF. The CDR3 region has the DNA TGTGCCAGCTCACCTGGCGCGTTCGGACTAGCGAGTTACGAGCAGTACTTC.

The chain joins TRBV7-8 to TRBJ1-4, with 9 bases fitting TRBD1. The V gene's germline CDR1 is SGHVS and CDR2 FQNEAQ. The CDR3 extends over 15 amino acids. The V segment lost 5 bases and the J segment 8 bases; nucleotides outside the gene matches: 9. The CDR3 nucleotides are TGTGCCAGCAGCCCCGGGACAGGGAGGACCGAAAAACTGTTTTTT. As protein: CASSPGTGRTEKLFF.

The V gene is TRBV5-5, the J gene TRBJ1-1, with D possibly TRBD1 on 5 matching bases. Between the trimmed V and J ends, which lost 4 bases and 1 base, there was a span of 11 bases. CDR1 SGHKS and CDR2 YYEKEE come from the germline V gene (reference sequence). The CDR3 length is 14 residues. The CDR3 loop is CASSAGRGNTEAFF. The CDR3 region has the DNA TGTGCCAGCAGCGCAGGGAGGGGGAACACTGAAGCTTTCTTT.

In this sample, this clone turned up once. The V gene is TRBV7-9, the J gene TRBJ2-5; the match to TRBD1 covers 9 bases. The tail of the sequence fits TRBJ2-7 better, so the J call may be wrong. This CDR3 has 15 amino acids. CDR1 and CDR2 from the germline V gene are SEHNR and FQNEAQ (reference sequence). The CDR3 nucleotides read TGTGCCAGCAGCTTAGCAGGACAGGGGATGACCGAGCAGTACTTC. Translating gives CASSLAGQGMTEQYF.

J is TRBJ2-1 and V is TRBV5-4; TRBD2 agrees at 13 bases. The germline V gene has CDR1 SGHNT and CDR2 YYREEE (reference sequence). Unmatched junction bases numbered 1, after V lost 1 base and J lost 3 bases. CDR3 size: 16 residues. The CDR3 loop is CASSLRLAGGYNEQFF. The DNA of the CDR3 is TGTGCCAGCAGCTTGAGACTAGCGGGAGGCTACAATGAGCAGTTCTTC.

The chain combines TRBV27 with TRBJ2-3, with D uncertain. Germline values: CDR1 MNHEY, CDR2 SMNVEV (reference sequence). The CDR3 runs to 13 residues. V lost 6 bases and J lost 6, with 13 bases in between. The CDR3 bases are TGTGCCAGCAGCCCTGCGACTGCCGATACGCAGTATTTT. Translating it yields CASSPATADTQYF.

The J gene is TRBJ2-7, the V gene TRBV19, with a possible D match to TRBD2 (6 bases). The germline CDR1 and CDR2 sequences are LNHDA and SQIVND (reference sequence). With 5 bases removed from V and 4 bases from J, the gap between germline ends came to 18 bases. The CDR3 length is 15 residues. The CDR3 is CASSLSISGGYEQYF. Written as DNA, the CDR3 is TGTGCCAGTAGTCTATCGATTAGCGGAGGATACGAGCAGTACTTC. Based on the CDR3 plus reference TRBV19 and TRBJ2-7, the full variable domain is DGGITQSPKYLFRKEGQNVTLSCEQNLNHDAMYWYRQDPGQGLRLIYYSQIVNDFQKGDIAEGYSVSREKKESFPLTVTSAQKNPTAFYLCASSLSISGGYEQYFGPGTRLTVT.